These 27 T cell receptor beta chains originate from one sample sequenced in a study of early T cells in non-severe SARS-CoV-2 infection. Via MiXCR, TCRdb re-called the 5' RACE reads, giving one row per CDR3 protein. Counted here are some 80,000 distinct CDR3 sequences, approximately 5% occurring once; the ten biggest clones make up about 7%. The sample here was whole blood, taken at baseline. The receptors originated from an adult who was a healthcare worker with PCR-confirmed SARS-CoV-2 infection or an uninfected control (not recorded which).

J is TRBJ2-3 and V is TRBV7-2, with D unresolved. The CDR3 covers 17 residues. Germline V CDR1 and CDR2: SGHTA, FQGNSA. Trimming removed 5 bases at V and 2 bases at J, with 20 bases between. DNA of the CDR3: TGTGCCAGCAGCCCTGCAGTGGAGACATCCTTCACAGATACGCAGTATTTT. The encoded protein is CASSPAVETSFTDTQYF.

CDR3 bases: TGTGCCAGTACCCGGGGGGACATGGACTATAGCAATCAGCCCCAGCATTTT. The encoded protein is CASTRGDMDYSNQPQHF. This chain links TRBV19 with TRBJ1-5; tentatively, D is TRBD1 (6 bases). This CDR3 has 17 amino acids. Per germline, CDR1 LNHDA and CDR2 SQIVND (reference sequence). The V end lost 7 bases, the J end lost 0 bases, and 19 bases lay between the germline ends.

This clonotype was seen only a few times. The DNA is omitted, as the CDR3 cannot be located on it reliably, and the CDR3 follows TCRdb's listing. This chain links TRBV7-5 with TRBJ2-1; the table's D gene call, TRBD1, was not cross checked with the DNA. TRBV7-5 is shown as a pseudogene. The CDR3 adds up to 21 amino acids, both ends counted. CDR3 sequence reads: CISVSEAYRTRGQDGINEQFF.

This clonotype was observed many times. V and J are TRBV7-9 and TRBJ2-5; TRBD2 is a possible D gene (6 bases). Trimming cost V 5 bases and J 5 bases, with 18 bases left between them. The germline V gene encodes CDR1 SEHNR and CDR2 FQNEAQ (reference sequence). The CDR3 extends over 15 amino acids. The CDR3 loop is CASSHRDSPPETQYF. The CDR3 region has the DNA TGTGCCAGCAGCCACCGGGACTCCCCTCCGGAGACCCAGTACTTC.

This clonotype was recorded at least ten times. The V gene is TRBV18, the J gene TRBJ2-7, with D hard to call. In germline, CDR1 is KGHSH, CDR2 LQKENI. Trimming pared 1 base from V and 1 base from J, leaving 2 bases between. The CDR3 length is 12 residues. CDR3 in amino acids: CASSPQSYEQYF. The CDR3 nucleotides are TGTGCCAGCTCACCACAATCCTACGAGCAGTACTTC.

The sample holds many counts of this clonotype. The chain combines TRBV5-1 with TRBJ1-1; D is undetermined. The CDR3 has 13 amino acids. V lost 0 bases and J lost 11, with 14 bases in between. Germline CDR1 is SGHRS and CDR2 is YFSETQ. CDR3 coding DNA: TGCGCCAGCAGCTTGGGCGACACCCTGGGGGCTTTCTTT. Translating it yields CASSLGDTLGAFF.

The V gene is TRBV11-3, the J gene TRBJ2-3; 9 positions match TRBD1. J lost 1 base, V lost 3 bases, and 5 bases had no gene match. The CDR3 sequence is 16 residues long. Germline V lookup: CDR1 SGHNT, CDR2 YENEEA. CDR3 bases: TGTGCCAGCAGCTTTACAGGGGACAGGGGCACAGATACGCAGTATTTT. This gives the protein CASSFTGDRGTDTQYF.

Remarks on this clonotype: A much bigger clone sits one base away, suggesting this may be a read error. The CDR3 bases are TGTGTCAGCAGCTTAGGCGGGATCTCCTACGAGCAGTACTTC. Amino acid sequence: CVSSLGGISYEQYF. The chain has TRBV7-2 and TRBJ2-7; possible D gene TRBD2, 6 bases. The CDR3 covers 14 residues. Germline V gene sequence: CDR1 SGHTA, CDR2 FQGNSA.

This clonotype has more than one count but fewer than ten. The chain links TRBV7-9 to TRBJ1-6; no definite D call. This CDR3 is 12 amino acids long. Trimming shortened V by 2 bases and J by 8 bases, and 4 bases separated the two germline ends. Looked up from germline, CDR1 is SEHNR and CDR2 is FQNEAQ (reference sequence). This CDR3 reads CASSLTYSPLHF. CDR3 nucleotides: TGTGCCAGCAGCTTAACCTATTCACCCCTCCACTTT. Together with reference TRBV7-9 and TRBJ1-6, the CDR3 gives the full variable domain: DTGVSQNPRHKITKRGQNVTFRCDPISEHNRLYWYRQTLGQGPEFLTYFQNEAQLEKSRLLSDRFSAERPKGSFSTLEIQRTEQGDSAMYLCASSLTYSPLHFGNGTRLTVT.

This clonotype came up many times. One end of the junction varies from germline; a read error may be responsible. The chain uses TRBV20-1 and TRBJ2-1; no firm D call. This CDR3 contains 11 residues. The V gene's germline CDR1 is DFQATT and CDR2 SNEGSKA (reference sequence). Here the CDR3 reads CSAGDYNEQFF. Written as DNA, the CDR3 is TGCAGTGCTGGAGATTACAATGAGCAGTTCTTC.

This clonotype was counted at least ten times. The CDR3 DNA follows: TGCAGTGCAACCCCCCCCTCGCCGGGGGCGCCAGATACGCAGTATTTT. This codes for CSATPPSPGAPDTQYF. This sequence joins TRBV20-1 and TRBJ2-3; the D gene could be TRBD1 or TRBD2 (6 bases each). Germline V gene sequence: CDR1 DFQATT, CDR2 SNEGSKA (reference sequence). The CDR3 loop spans 16 amino acids. V was trimmed by 6 bases and J by 4 bases, leaving 23 bases between them.

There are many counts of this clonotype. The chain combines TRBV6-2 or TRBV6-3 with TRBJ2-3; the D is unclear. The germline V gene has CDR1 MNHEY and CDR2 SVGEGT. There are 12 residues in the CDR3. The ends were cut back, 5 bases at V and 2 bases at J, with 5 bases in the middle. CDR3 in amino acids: CASSRPTDTQYF. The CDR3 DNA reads TGTGCCAGCAGTCGCCCCACAGATACGCAGTATTTT.

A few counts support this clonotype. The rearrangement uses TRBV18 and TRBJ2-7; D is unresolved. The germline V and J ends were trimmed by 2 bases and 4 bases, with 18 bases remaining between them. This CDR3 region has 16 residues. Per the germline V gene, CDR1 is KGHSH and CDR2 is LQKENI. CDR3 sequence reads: CASSPGAEVGKYEQYF. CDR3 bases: TGTGCCAGCTCACCAGGCGCGGAAGTTGGGAAATACGAGCAGTACTTC.

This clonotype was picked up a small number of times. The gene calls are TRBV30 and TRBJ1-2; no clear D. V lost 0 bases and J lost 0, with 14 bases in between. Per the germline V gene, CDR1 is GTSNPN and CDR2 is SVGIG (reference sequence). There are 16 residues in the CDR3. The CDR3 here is CAWSVISVGPNYGYTF. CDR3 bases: TGTGCCTGGAGTGTAATTAGTGTCGGCCCTAACTATGGCTACACCTTC.

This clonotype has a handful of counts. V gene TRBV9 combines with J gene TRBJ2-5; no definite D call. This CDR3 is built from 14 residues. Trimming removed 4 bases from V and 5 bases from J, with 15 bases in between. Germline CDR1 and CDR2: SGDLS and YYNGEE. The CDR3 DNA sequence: TGTGCCAGCAGCATGATGGGTGATGTTGAGACCCAGTACTTC. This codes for CASSMMGDVETQYF.

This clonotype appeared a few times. The CDR3 sequence: CASSIKLAGGYNEQFF. The CDR3 DNA reads TGTGCCAGTAGTATAAAACTAGCGGGAGGGTACAATGAGCAGTTCTTC. The chain is built from TRBV19 and TRBJ2-1; 13 bases match TRBD2. The junction had 2 bases not matched to a gene; V was cut back by 2 bases and J by 4 bases. The length of the CDR3 is 16 residues. Germline CDR1 reads LNHDA; CDR2 reads SQIVND (reference sequence). The full variable domain, with the rest looked up from reference TRBV19 and TRBJ2-1, is DGGITQSPKYLFRKEGQNVTLSCEQNLNHDAMYWYRQDPGQGLRLIYYSQIVNDFQKGDIAEGYSVSREKKESFPLTVTSAQKNPTAFYLCASSIKLAGGYNEQFFGPGTRLTVL.

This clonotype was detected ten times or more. For the CDR3, the DNA is TGTGCCAGCAGCTTAAGCGGGAGAGGGGAAAATGAGCAGTTCTTC. Protein sequence: CASSLSGRGENEQFF. This chain uses TRBV11-3 with TRBJ2-1; 8 nucleotides align to TRBD2. V was pared by 2 bases and J by 7 bases, with 7 bases of the junction left unmatched. The germline V gene encodes CDR1 SGHNT and CDR2 YENEEA. The CDR3 consists of 15 residues. Supplemented by reference TRBV11-3 and TRBJ2-1, the full variable domain reads EAGVVQSPRYKIIEKKQPVAFWCNPISGHNTLYWYLQNLGQGPELLIRYENEEAVDDSQLPKDRFSAERLKGVDSTLKIQPAELGDSAVYLCASSLSGRGENEQFFGPGTRLTVL.

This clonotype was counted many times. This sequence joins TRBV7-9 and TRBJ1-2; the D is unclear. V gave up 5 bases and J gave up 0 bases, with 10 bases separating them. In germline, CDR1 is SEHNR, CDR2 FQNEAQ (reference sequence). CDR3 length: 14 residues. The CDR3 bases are TGTGCCAGCAGCCCTAACCCAGCTAACTATGGCTACACCTTC. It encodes CASSPNPANYGYTF.

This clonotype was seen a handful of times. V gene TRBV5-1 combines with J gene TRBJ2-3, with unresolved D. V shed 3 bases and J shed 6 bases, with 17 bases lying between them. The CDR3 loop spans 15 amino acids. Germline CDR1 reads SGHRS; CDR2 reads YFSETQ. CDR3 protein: CASSSPSQTKDTQYF. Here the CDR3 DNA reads TGCGCCAGCAGCTCACCGTCCCAAACTAAGGATACGCAGTATTTT.

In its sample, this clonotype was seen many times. The CDR3 bases are TGTGCCAGCAGTTTTAGGCCAGCTGCGGCAGATACGCAGTATTTT. This encodes CASSFRPAAADTQYF. V gene TRBV27 combines with J gene TRBJ2-3; the D is unclear. Germline values: CDR1 MNHEY, CDR2 SMNVEV (reference sequence). The germline V and J ends were trimmed by 3 bases and 4 bases, with 14 bases remaining between them. CDR3 length equals 15 residues.

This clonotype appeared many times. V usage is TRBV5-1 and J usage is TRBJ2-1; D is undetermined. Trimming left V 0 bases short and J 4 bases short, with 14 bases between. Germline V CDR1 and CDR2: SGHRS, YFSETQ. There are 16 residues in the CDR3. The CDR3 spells CASSLGRPSRYNEQFF. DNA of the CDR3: TGCGCCAGCAGCTTGGGCAGGCCCTCTCGATACAATGAGCAGTTCTTC.

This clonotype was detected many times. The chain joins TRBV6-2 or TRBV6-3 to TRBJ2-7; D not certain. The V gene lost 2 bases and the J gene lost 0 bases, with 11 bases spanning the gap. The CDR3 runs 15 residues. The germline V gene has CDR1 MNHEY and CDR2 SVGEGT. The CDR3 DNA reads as TGTGCCAGCAGTTACAGGGTTCCCGTCTCCTACGAGCAGTACTTC. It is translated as CASSYRVPVSYEQYF.

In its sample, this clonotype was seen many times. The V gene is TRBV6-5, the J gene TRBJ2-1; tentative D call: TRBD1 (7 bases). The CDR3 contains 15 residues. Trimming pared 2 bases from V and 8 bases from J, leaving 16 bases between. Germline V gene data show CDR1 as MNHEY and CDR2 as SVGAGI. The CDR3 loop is CASSYGAGGPDEQFF. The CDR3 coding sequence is TGTGCCAGCAGTTACGGGGCAGGGGGGCCGGATGAGCAGTTCTTC.

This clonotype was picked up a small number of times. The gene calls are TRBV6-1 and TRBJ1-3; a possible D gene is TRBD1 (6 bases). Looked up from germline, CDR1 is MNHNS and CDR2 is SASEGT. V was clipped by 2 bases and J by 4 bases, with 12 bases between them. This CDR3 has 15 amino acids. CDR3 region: CASSESVGGGNTIYF. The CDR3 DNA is TGTGCCAGCAGTGAAAGTGTAGGGGGAGGAAACACCATATATTTT.

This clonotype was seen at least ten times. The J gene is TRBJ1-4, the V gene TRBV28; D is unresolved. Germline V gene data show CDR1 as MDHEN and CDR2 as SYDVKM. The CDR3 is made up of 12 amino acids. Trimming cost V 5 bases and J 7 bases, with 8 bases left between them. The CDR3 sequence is CASSTNGEKLFF. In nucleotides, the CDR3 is TGTGCCAGCAGTACAAACGGTGAAAAACTGTTTTTT.

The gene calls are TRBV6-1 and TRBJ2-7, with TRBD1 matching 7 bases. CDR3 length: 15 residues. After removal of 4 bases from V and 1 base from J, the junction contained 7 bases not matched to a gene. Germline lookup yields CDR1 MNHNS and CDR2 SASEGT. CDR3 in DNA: TGTGCCAGCAGTGCCGGGACAGCGTTTTCCTACGAGCAGTACTTC. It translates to CASSAGTAFSYEQYF.

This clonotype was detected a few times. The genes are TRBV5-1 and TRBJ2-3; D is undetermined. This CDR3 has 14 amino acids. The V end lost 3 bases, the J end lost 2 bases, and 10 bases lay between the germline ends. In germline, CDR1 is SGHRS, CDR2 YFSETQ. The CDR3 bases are TGCGCCAGCAGCTATCCCTCCGCCACAGATACGCAGTATTTT. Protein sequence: CASSYPSATDTQYF. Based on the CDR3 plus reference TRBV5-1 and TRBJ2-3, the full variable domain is KAGVTQTPRYLIKTRGQQVTLSCSPISGHRSVSWYQQTPGQGLQFLFEYFSETQRNKGNFPGRFSGRQFSNSRSEMNVSTLELGDSALYLCASSYPSATDTQYFGPGTRLTVL.